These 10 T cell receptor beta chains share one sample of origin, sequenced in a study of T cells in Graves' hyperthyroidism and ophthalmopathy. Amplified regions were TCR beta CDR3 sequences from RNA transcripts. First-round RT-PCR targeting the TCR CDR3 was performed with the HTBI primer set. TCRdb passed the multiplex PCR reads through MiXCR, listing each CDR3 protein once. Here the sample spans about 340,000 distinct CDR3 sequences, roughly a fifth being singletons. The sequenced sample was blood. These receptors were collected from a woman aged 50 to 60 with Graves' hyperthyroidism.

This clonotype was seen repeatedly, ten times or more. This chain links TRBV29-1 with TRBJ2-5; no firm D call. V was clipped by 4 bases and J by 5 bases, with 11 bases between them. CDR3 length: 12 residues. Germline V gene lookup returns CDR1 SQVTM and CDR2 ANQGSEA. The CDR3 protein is CSVGVGGETQYF. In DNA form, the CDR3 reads TGCAGCGTTGGGGTCGGTGGGGAGACCCAGTACTTC. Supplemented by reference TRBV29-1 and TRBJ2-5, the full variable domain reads SAVISQKPSRDICQRGTSLTIQCQVDSQVTMMFWYRQQPGQSLTLIATANQGSEATYESGFVIDKFPISRPNLTFSTLTVSNMSPEDSSIYLCSVGVGGETQYFGPGTRLLVL.

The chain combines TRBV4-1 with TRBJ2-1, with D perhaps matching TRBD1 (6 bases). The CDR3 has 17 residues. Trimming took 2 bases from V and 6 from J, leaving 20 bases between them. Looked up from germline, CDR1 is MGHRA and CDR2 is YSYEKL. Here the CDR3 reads CASSQTRGAGTSNEQFF. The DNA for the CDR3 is TGCGCCAGCAGCCAAACTCGTGGGGCCGGGACAAGCAATGAGCAGTTCTTC.

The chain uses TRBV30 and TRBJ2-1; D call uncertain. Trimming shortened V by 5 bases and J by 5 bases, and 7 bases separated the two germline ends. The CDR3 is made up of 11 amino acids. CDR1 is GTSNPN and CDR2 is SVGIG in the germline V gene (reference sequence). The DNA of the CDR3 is TGTGCCTGGTCGTGGAACAATGAGCAGTTCTTC. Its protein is CAWSWNNEQFF.

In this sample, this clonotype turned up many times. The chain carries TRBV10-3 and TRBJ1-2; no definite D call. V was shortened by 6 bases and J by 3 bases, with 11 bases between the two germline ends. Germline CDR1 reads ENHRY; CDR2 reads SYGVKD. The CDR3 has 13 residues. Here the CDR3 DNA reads TGTGCCATCAGAGACGAGATTCACTATGGCTACACCTTC. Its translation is CAIRDEIHYGYTF.

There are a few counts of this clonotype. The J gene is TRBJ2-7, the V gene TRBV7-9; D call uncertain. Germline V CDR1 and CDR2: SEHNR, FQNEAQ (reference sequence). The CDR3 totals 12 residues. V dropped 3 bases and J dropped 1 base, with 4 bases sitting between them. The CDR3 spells CASSFKSYEQYF. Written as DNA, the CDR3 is TGTGCCAGCAGCTTTAAATCCTACGAGCAGTACTTC.

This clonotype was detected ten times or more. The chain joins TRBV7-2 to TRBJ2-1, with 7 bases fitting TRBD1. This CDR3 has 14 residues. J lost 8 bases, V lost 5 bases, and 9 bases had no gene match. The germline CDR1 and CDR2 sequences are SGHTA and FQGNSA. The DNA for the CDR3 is TGTGCCAGCAGCGGGATGACAGGGAACTATGAGCAGTTCTTC. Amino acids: CASSGMTGNYEQFF.

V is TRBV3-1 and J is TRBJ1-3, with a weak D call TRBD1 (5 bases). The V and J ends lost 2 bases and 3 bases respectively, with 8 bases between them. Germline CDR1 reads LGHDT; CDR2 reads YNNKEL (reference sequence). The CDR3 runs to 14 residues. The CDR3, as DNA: TGTGCCAGCAGCCAAAGGGGAAGTGGAAACACCATATATTTT. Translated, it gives CASSQRGSGNTIYF. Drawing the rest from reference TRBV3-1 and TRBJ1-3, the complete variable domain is DTAVSQTPKYLVTQMGNDKSIKCEQNLGHDTMYWYKQDSKKFLKIMFSYNNKELIINETVPNRFSPKSPDKAHLNLHINSLELGDSAVYFCASSQRGSGNTIYFGEGSWLTVV.

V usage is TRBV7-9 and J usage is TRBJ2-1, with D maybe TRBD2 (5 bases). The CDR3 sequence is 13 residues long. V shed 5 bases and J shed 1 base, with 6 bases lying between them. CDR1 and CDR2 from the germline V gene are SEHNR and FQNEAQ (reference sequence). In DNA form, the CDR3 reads TGTGCCAGCAGCGGGAGTTCCTACAATGAGCAGTTCTTC. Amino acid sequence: CASSGSSYNEQFF. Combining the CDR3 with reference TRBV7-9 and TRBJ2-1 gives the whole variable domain DTGVSQNPRHKITKRGQNVTFRCDPISEHNRLYWYRQTLGQGPEFLTYFQNEAQLEKSRLLSDRFSAERPKGSFSTLEIQRTEQGDSAMYLCASSGSSYNEQFFGPGTRLTVL.

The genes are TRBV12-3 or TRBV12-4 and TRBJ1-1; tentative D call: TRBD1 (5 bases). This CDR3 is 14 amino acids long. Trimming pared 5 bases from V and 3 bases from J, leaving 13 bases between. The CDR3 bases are TGTGCCAGCAGTAAGACACAAGGGGACACTGAAGCTTTCTTT. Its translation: CASSKTQGDTEAFF.

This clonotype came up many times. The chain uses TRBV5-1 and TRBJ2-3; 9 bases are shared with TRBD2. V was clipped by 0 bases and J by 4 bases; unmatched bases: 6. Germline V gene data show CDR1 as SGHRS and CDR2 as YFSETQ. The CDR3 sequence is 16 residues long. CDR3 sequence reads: CASSLGFSGGADTQYF. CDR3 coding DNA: TGCGCCAGCAGCTTGGGGTTTAGCGGGGGTGCAGATACGCAGTATTTT. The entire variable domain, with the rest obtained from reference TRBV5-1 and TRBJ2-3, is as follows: KAGVTQTPRYLIKTRGQQVTLSCSPISGHRSVSWYQQTPGQGLQFLFEYFSETQRNKGNFPGRFSGRQFSNSRSEMNVSTLELGDSALYLCASSLGFSGGADTQYFGPGTRLTVL.